Below, 27 T cell receptor beta chains from the same sample are listed, as sequenced in a study of T-cell memory formation after mild COVID-19 (dated by TCRdb to about 2021). The protocol used for the library was 5' RACE. Sequencing was performed on an Illumina NovaSeq 6000. TCRdb itself trimmed the public reads at Q25 with fastp, ran MiXCR and retained productive beta chains. Identical CDR3 proteins give one entry, which carries the most common genes and DNA. Present in this sample are about 190,000 distinct CDR3 sequences, roughly a tenth of which were seen just once. The ten top clones hold approximately 3% of the sample. The specimen was PBMCs or a T cell subset sorted from them (not recorded which). The receptors originated from a man younger than 30 who had mild COVID-19 (a few samples of this study predate the infection). The sample titles of this study are shuffled in the database, so cell type and time point are left out; the donor was told from shared clones.

The chain has TRBV9 and TRBJ1-6; D may be TRBD1 (6 bases). The V and J ends lost 3 bases and 2 bases respectively, with 18 bases between them. Germline loops: CDR1 SGDLS, CDR2 YYNGEE. CDR3 size: 18 residues. In DNA, the CDR3 is TGTGCCAGCAGCGGAGCGGATCCGGGGGCCACCTATAATTCACCCCTCCACTTT. Its protein is CASSGADPGATYNSPLHF.

The chain carries TRBV20-1 and TRBJ1-3; 11 positions agree with TRBD1. CDR1 and CDR2 from the germline V gene are DFQATT and SNEGSKA (reference sequence). Trimming took 3 bases from V and 1 from J; bases not matched to a gene: 5. The CDR3 totals 16 residues. The CDR3 spells CSARGTGGISGNTIYF. The CDR3 DNA sequence: TGCAGTGCTAGGGGGACAGGGGGGATTTCTGGAAACACCATATATTTT.

This clonotype was observed many times. The chain carries TRBV7-2 and TRBJ1-4; tentative D call: TRBD1 (5 bases). This CDR3 is 14 amino acids long. V lost 5 bases to trimming and J lost 4 bases, with 11 bases between them. The germline V gene has CDR1 SGHTA and CDR2 FQGNSA. The CDR3 spells CASSITGLNEKLFF. The CDR3 DNA follows: TGTGCCAGCAGCATCACAGGTCTTAATGAAAAACTGTTTTTT.

Here the CDR3 reads CASSLQTGAEAFF. The CDR3 nucleotides read TGCGCCAGCAGCTTACAGACAGGCGCTGAAGCTTTCTTT. The rearrangement links TRBV5-1 to TRBJ1-1, with D possibly TRBD1 on 6 matching bases. The CDR3 loop spans 13 amino acids. CDR1 is SGHRS, CDR2 YFSETQ, per germline. V lost 2 bases to trimming and J lost 6 bases, with 11 bases between them.

This clonotype was observed many times. The chain recombines TRBV5-1 with TRBJ2-1; D gene unclear. V was pared by 1 base and J by 8 bases, with 10 bases between. Germline V gene data show CDR1 as SGHRS and CDR2 as YFSETQ. The CDR3 is made up of 13 amino acids. As DNA, the CDR3 is TGCGCCAGCAGCTTGACGGTGGGCTATGAGCAGTTCTTC. Its translation is CASSLTVGYEQFF.

A few counts support this clonotype. The rearrangement joins TRBV10-3 to TRBJ2-7; the match to TRBD1 covers 8 bases. Per the germline V gene, CDR1 is ENHRY and CDR2 is SYGVKD. CDR3 length: 15 amino acids. J lost 6 bases, V lost 5 bases, and 12 bases had no gene match. The CDR3, as DNA: TGTGCCATCAGTAGCCGGACAGGGTTCCGCGTCGAGCAGTACTTC. It specifies CAISSRTGFRVEQYF.

This clonotype has at least ten counts. The genes are TRBV7-2 and TRBJ2-1, with D tentatively TRBD2 (5 bases). There are 14 residues in the CDR3. The V end lost 5 bases, the J end lost 7 bases, and 15 bases lay between the germline ends. Germline V lookup: CDR1 SGHTA, CDR2 FQGNSA. The DNA for the CDR3 is TGTGCCAGCAGCCCCCCCGGGATGGTGAATGAGCAGTTCTTC. Residues: CASSPPGMVNEQFF.

This clonotype was counted between two and nine times. The rearrangement joins TRBV12-3 or TRBV12-4 to TRBJ2-2, with 9 bases fitting TRBD1. Losses at the gene ends were 5 bases for V and 4 bases for J; bases not matched to a gene: 5. CDR3 length equals 15 residues. The CDR3 region has the DNA TGTGCCAGCAGTCAGGACAGGGGCCGCACCGGGGAGCTGTTTTTT. Protein product: CASSQDRGRTGELFF.

The chain has TRBV29-1 and TRBJ2-1; D unresolved. The CDR3 covers 13 residues. Germline assignment: CDR1 SQVTM and CDR2 ANQGSEA. Trimming removed 4 bases at V and 5 bases at J, with 12 bases between. The CDR3 loop is CSVALAAHNEQFF. The DNA for the CDR3 is TGCAGCGTTGCCCTGGCGGCCCACAATGAGCAGTTCTTC.

This clonotype was picked up many times. This rearrangement joins TRBV3-1 to TRBJ2-5; D remains unclear. This CDR3 contains 12 residues. CDR1 LGHDT and CDR2 YNNKEL come from the germline V gene (reference sequence). V was clipped by 4 bases and J by 9 bases, with 12 bases between them. The CDR3 protein is CASSPRDESQYF. DNA of the CDR3: TGTGCCAGCAGCCCTAGAGATGAGTCCCAGTACTTC.

The genes are TRBV5-6 and TRBJ2-7; a weak D match, TRBD1 (6 bases). This CDR3 comprises 18 residues. With 3 bases removed from V and 1 base from J, the gap between germline ends came to 23 bases. Germline CDR1 SGHDT, CDR2 YYEEEE. The DNA of the CDR3 is TGTGCCAGCAGCTCTACTCTATTATCCGGGACACTTTCCTACGAGCAGTACGTC. Amino acids: CASSSTLLSGTLSYEQYV.

The chain carries TRBV7-4 and TRBJ1-4, with D hard to call. The V gene lost 5 bases and the J gene lost 2 bases, with 9 bases spanning the gap. Germline-derived CDR1 and CDR2 are SGHVT and SQSDAQ. This CDR3 comprises 14 residues. CDR3 region: CASSLGPTNEKLFF. CDR3 in DNA: TGTGCCAGCAGCCTTGGACCGACTAATGAAAAACTGTTTTTT.

The chain is built from TRBV7-2 and TRBJ1-6; maybe TRBD1 (5 bases). Per germline, CDR1 SGHTA and CDR2 FQGNSA. This CDR3 is 13 amino acids long. V lost 2 bases and J 9 bases, leaving 8 bases between the germline ends. The CDR3 is CASSLNRGSPLHF. CDR3 DNA: TGTGCCAGCAGCTTAAATAGGGGTTCACCCCTCCACTTT.

This clonotype was picked up many times. In nucleotides, the CDR3 is TGTGCCAGCAGCCCAGACAGGGGTCAAGAGACCCAGTACTTC. Its protein product is CASSPDRGQETQYF. This chain uses TRBV7-2 with TRBJ2-5; 8 bases map to TRBD1. Germline CDR1 is SGHTA and CDR2 is FQGNSA. This CDR3 has 14 amino acids. Trimming cost V 5 bases and J 2 bases; bases outside gene matches: 4.

The chain employs TRBV27 and TRBJ1-3; no clear D. The CDR3 is made up of 13 amino acids. Germline lookup yields CDR1 MNHEY and CDR2 SMNVEV (reference sequence). V was clipped by 0 bases and J by 7 bases, with 7 bases between them. The CDR3 DNA follows: TGTGCCAGCAGTTTATCGGGCGGGAACACCATATATTTT. Amino acid sequence: CASSLSGGNTIYF.

The sample holds a few counts of this clonotype. This chain joins TRBV11-2 and TRBJ2-1; the match to TRBD2 covers 10 bases. Germline assignment: CDR1 SGHAT and CDR2 FQNNGV. The CDR3 runs to 14 residues. J gave up 6 bases and V 5 bases, and 4 bases lay outside the gene matches. CDR3 in amino acids: CASSVGTSVNEQFF. The CDR3 DNA follows: TGTGCCAGCAGCGTAGGGACTAGCGTCAATGAGCAGTTCTTC.

This clonotype was observed a handful of times. CDR3 amino acids: CASSLAGGRYSYNEQFF. CDR3 sequence (DNA): TGCGCCAGCAGCCTCGCGGGGGGGAGATACTCCTACAATGAGCAGTTCTTC. The rearrangement uses TRBV5-1 and TRBJ2-1; 9 nucleotides line up with TRBD2. The CDR3 covers 17 residues. After removal of 4 bases from V and 0 bases from J, the junction contained 8 bases not matched to a gene. Germline CDR1 SGHRS, CDR2 YFSETQ. Supplemented by reference TRBV5-1 and TRBJ2-1, the full variable domain reads KAGVTQTPRYLIKTRGQQVTLSCSPISGHRSVSWYQQTPGQGLQFLFEYFSETQRNKGNFPGRFSGRQFSNSRSEMNVSTLELGDSALYLCASSLAGGRYSYNEQFFGPGTRLTVL.

This clonotype came up a few times. This rearrangement joins TRBV6-2 or TRBV6-3 to TRBJ1-1; D gene ambiguous. The CDR3 runs 14 residues. Germline-derived CDR1 and CDR2 are MNHEY and SVGEGT. V was pared by 6 bases and J by 0 bases, with 11 bases between. The CDR3: CASRWVSMNTEAFF. In DNA form, the CDR3 reads TGTGCCAGCAGATGGGTTTCGATGAACACTGAAGCTTTCTTT.

The chain has TRBV28 and TRBJ2-7; a possible D gene is TRBD1 (6 bases). Germline lookup yields CDR1 MDHEN and CDR2 SYDVKM. The CDR3 has 12 residues. CDR3 coding DNA: TGTGGCGTGGGGGCAAACTCCTACGAGCAGTACTTC. Encoded protein: CGVGANSYEQYF.

There are many counts of this clonotype. This chain uses TRBV5-1 with TRBJ2-2, with D perhaps matching TRBD1 (7 bases). Looked up from germline, CDR1 is SGHRS and CDR2 is YFSETQ. The CDR3 is 16 amino acids. Between the trimmed V and J ends, which lost 4 bases and 6 bases, there was a span of 19 bases. CDR3 nucleotides: TGCGCCAGCAGCACCCCCCAGGGGGGTTTACCCGGGGAGCTGTTTTTT. It is translated as CASSTPQGGLPGELFF.

The chain combines TRBV20-1 with TRBJ1-2; no clear D. Germline V gene data show CDR1 as DFQATT and CDR2 as SNEGSKA (reference sequence). CDR3 length equals 12 residues. Trimming shortened V by 2 bases and J by 0 bases, and 4 bases separated the two germline ends. In DNA, the CDR3 is TGCAGTGCTAGAACAGCTAACTATGGCTACACCTTC. Protein: CSARTANYGYTF.

The V call is TRBV20-1, the J call TRBJ1-3; D gene unclear. V was pared by 2 bases and J by 0 bases, with 8 bases between. This CDR3 region has 14 residues. CDR1 is DFQATT and CDR2 is SNEGSKA in the germline V gene (reference sequence). The chain's CDR3 is CSARNEDSGNTIYF. The CDR3 DNA is TGCAGTGCTAGAAATGAAGACTCTGGAAACACCATATATTTT.

This clonotype showed up just a few times. The chain combines TRBV9 with TRBJ1-6; no definite D call. V was clipped by 0 bases and J by 10 bases, with 14 bases between them. CDR1 and CDR2 (germline): SGDLS, YYNGEE. The CDR3 loop spans 15 amino acids. The DNA of the CDR3 is TGTGCCAGCAGCGTAGATGGTCAGTCTAGATCACCCCTCCACTTT. This translates into CASSVDGQSRSPLHF.

The chain has TRBV7-9 and TRBJ1-6, with 7 nucleotides matching TRBD1. This CDR3 has 13 residues. The ends lost 2 bases at V and 8 bases at J; junction bases unmatched: 0. CDR1 and CDR2 (germline): SEHNR, FQNEAQ (reference sequence). CDR3 DNA sequence: TGTGCCAGCAGCTTACAGGGGGATTCACCCCTCCACTTT. Protein product: CASSLQGDSPLHF.

The chain is built from TRBV29-1 and TRBJ2-3; D gene uncertain. This CDR3 spans 15 amino acids. Germline CDR1 and CDR2: SQVTM and ANQGSEA. V was shortened by 3 bases and J by 2 bases, with 15 bases between the two germline ends. For the CDR3, the DNA is TGCAGCGTTGACAGGCGTCCCACACACACAGATACGCAGTATTTT. Its translation: CSVDRRPTHTDTQYF.

The chain couples TRBV27 to TRBJ1-2; D possibly corresponds to TRBD1 (5 bases). The germline V gene encodes CDR1 MNHEY and CDR2 SMNVEV (reference sequence). Trimming removed 6 bases from V and 8 bases from J, with 13 bases in between. The CDR3 runs 12 residues. The CDR3 nucleotides read TGTGCCAGCAGACAGGTTTACCTAGGCTACACCTTC. Protein sequence: CASRQVYLGYTF.

The chain is built from TRBV12-3 or TRBV12-4 and TRBJ2-4; D gene ambiguous. The length of the CDR3 is 13 residues. The V end was cut by 2 bases, the J end by 5 bases, with 7 bases between. CDR3 region: CASSLQAQNIQYF. The CDR3 nucleotides read TGTGCCAGCAGTTTACAGGCACAAAACATTCAGTACTTC.